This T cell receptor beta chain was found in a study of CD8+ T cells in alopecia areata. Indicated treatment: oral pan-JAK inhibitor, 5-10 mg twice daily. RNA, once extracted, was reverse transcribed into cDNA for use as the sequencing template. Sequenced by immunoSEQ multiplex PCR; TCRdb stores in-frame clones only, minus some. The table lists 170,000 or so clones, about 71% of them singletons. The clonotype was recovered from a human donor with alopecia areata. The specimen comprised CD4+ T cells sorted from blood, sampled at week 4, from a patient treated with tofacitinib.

For the CDR3, the DNA is TGCGCCAGCAGCTTGGTGGCAGTTTCTGGCTACGAGCAGTACTTC. Its translation: CASSLVAVSGYEQYF. The chain has TRBV5-1 and TRBJ2-7, with D hard to call. Trimming took 0 bases from V and 3 from J, leaving 13 bases between them. The CDR3 is 15 residues long. Looked up from germline, CDR1 is SGHRS and CDR2 is YFSETQ.